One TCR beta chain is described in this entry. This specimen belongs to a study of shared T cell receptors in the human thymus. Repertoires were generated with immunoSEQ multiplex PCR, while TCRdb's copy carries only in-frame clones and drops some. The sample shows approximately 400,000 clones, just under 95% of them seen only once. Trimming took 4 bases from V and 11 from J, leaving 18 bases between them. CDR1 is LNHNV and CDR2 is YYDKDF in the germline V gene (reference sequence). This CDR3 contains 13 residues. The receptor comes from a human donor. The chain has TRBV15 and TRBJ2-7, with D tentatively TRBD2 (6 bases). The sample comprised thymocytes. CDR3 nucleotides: TGTGCCACCAGCATAGGCCCCGGGGGATCGGAGTACTTC. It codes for CATSIGPGGSEYF. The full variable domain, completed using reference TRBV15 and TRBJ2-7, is DAMVIQNPRYQVTQFGKPVTLSCSQTLNHNVMYWYQQKSSQAPKLLFHYYDKDFNNEADTPDNFQSRRPNTSFCFLDIRSPGLGDTAMYLCATSIGPGGSEYFGPGTRLTVT.